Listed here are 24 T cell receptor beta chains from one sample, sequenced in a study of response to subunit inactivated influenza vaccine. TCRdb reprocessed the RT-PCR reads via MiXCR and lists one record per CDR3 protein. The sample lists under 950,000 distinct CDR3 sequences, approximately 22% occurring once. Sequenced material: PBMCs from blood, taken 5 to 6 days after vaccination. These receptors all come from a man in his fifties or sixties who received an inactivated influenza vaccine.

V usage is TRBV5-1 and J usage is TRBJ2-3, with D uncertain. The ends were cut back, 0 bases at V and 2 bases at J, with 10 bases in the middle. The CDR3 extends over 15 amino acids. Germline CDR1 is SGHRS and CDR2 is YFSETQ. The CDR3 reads CASSLAHAFTDTQYF. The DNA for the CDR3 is TGCGCCAGCAGCTTGGCACACGCCTTCACAGATACGCAGTATTTT.

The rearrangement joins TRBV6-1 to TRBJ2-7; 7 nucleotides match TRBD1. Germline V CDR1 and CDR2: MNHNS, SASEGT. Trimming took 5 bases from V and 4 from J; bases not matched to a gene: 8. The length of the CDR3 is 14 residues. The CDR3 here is CASSPTGTQYEQYF. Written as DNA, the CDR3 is TGTGCCAGCAGTCCGACAGGGACCCAATACGAGCAGTACTTC.

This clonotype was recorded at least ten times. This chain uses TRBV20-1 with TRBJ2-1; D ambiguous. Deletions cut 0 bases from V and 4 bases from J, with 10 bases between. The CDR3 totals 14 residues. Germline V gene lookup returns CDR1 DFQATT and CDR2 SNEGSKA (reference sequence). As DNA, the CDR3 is TGCAGTGCTAGAGATCCGTTCGGATACAATGAGCAGTTCTTC. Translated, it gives CSARDPFGYNEQFF.

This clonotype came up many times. The CDR3 sequence is CASSIGEGYEQYF. CDR3 bases: TGCGCCAGCAGTATAGGGGAGGGCTACGAGCAGTACTTC. The rearrangement links TRBV5-1 to TRBJ2-7; TRBD2 agrees at 7 bases. Losses at the gene ends were 5 bases for V and 3 bases for J; bases not matched to a gene: 5. This CDR3 is built from 13 residues. The V gene's germline CDR1 is SGHRS and CDR2 YFSETQ.

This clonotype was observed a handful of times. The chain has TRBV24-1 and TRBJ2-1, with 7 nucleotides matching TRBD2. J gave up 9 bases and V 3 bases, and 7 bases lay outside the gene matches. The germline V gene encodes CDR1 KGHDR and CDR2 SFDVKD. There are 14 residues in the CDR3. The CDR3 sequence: CATSDPTSDSEQFF. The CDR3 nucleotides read TGTGCCACCAGTGATCCAACTAGCGACAGTGAGCAGTTCTTC.

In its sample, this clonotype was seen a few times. The CDR3 DNA sequence: TGCGCCAGCAGCCAAGAAGCGGGGCGGCTAGCCAAAAACATTCAGTACTTC. It encodes CASSQEAGRLAKNIQYF. The J gene is TRBJ2-4, the V gene TRBV4-3, with TRBD2 matching over 7 bases. This CDR3 region has 17 residues. Germline CDR1 is LGHNA and CDR2 is YSLEER. Losses at the gene ends were 0 bases for V and 0 bases for J; bases not matched to a gene: 5.

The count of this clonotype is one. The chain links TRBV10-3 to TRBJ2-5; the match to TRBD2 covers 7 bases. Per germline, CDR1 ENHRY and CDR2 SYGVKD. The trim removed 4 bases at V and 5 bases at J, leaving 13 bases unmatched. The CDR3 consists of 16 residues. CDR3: CAISALGLAEEETQYF. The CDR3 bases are TGTGCCATCAGTGCTTTAGGGCTAGCGGAGGAGGAGACCCAGTACTTC.

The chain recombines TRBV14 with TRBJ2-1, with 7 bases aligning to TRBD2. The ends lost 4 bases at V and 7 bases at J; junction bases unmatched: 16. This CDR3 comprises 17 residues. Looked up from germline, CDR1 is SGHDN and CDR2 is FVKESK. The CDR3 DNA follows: TGTGCCAGCAGCCCCCGGGACTACCCTTACTCAGGGAATGAGCAGTTCTTC. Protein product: CASSPRDYPYSGNEQFF.

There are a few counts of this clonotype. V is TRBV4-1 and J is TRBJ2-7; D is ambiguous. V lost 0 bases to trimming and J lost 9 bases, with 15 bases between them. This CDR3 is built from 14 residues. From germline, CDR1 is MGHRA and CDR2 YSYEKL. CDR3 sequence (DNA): TGCGCCAGCAGCCAAGATATATCAGCCGTTGGGCAGTACTTC. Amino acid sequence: CASSQDISAVGQYF.

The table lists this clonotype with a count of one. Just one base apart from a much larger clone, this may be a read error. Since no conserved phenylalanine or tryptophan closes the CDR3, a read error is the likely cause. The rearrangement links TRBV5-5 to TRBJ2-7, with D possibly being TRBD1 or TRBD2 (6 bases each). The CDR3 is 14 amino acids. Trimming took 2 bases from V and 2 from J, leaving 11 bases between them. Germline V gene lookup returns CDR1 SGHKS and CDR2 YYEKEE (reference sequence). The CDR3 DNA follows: TGTGCCAGCAGCTTTATGGGGGGCGCCTACGAGCAGTACTTA. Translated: CASSFMGGAYEQYL.

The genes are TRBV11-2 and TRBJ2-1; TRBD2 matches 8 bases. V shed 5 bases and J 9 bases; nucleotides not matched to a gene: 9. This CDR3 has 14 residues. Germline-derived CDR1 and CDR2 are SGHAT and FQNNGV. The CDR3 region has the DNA TGTGCCAGCAGCCCTGGGAGCGGGAGCAGTGAGCAGTTCTTC. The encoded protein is CASSPGSGSSEQFF.

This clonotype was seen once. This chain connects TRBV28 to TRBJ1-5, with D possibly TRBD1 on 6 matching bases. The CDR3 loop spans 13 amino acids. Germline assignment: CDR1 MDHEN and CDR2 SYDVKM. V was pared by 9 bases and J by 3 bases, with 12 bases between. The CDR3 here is CASSGTINQPQHF. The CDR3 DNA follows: TGTGCCAGTTCCGGGACAATCAATCAGCCCCAGCATTTT.

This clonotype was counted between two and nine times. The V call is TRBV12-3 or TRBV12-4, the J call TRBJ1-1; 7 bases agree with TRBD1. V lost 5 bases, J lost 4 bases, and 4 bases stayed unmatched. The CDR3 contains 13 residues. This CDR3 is CASSRDRFTEAFF. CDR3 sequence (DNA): TGTGCCAGCAGTAGGGACAGATTCACTGAAGCTTTCTTT.

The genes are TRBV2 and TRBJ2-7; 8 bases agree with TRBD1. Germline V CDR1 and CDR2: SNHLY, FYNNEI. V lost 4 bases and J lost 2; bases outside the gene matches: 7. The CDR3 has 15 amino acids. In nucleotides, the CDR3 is TGTGCCAGCAGTGCCTCCGGGGACAGGACCTACGAGCAGTACTTC. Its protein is CASSASGDRTYEQYF.

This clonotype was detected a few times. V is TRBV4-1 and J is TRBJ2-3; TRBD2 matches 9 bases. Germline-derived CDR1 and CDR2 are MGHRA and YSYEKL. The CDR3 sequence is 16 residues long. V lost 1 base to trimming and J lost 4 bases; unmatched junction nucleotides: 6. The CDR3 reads CASSQASGRWADTQYF. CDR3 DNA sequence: TGCGCCAGCAGCCAAGCCAGCGGGAGGTGGGCAGATACGCAGTATTTT.

The CDR3 loop is CASSRQGPQYF. The CDR3 nucleotides are TGTGCCAGCAGTCGACAGGGTCCCCAGTACTTC. The chain joins TRBV7-2 to TRBJ2-5; 7 bases map to TRBD1. Germline values: CDR1 SGHTA, CDR2 FQGNSA. The length of the CDR3 is 11 residues. V shed 6 bases, J shed 9 bases, and the junction held 4 bases outside the gene matches. The full variable domain, rest sourced from reference TRBV7-2 and TRBJ2-5, is GAGVSQSPSNKVTEKGKDVELRCDPISGHTALYWYRQSLGQGLEFLIYFQGNSAPDKSGLPSDRFSAERTGGSVSTLTIQRTQQEDSAVYLCASSRQGPQYFGPGTRLLVL.

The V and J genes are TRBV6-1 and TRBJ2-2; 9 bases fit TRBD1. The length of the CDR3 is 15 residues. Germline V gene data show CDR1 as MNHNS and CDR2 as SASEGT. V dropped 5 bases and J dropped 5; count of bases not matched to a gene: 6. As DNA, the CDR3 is TGTGCCAGCAGTCTAACAGGGGGCGCGACCGGGGAGCTGTTTTTT. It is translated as CASSLTGGATGELFF.

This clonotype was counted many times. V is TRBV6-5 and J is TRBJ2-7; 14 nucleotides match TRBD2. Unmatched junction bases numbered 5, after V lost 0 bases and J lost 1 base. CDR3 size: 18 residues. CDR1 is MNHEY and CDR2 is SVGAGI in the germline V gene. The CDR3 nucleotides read TGTGCCAGCAGTTACTCGGGGACTAGCGGGAGATGGTCCTACGAGCAGTACTTC. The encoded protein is CASSYSGTSGRWSYEQYF.

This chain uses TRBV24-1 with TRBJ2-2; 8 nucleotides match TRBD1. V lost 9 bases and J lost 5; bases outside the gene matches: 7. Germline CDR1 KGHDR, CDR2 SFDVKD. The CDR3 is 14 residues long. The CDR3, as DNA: TGTGCCACCTCCGAGACAGGGGAAACCGGGGAGCTGTTTTTT. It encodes CATSETGETGELFF.

The CDR3 loop reads CASRSWGGPGNEQFF. CDR3 coding DNA: TGTGCCAGCAGGTCCTGGGGGGGGCCGGGGAATGAGCAGTTCTTC. The J gene is TRBJ2-1, the V gene TRBV7-6; the D gene is possibly TRBD2 (7 bases). With 6 bases removed from V and 7 bases from J, the gap between germline ends came to 19 bases. CDR3 length equals 15 residues. CDR1 and CDR2 from the germline V gene are SGHVS and FNYEAQ.

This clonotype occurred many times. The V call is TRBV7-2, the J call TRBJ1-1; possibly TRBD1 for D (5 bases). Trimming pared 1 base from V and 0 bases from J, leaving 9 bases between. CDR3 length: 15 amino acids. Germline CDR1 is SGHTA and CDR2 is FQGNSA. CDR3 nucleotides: TGTGCCAGCAGCTTAGTGGCAGGGATGAACACTGAAGCTTTCTTT. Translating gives CASSLVAGMNTEAFF.

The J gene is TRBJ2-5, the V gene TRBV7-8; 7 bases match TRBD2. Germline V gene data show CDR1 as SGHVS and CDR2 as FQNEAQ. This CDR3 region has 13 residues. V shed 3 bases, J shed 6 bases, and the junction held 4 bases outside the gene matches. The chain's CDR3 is CASSFGGVQTQYF. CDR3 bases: TGTGCCAGCAGCTTTGGGGGGGTACAGACCCAGTACTTC.

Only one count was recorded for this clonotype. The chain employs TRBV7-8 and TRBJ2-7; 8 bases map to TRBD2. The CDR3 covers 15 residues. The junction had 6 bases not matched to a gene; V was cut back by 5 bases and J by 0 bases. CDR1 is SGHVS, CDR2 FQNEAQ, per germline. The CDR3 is CASSGGGRSSYEQYF. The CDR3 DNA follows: TGTGCCAGCAGCGGGGGCGGGAGGAGCTCCTACGAGCAGTACTTC.

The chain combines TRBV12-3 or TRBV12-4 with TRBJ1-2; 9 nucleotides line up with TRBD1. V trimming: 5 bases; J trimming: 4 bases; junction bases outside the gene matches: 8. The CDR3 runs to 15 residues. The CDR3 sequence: CASSRTGTGFYGYTF. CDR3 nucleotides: TGTGCCAGCAGTCGCACCGGGACAGGGTTCTATGGCTACACCTTC.